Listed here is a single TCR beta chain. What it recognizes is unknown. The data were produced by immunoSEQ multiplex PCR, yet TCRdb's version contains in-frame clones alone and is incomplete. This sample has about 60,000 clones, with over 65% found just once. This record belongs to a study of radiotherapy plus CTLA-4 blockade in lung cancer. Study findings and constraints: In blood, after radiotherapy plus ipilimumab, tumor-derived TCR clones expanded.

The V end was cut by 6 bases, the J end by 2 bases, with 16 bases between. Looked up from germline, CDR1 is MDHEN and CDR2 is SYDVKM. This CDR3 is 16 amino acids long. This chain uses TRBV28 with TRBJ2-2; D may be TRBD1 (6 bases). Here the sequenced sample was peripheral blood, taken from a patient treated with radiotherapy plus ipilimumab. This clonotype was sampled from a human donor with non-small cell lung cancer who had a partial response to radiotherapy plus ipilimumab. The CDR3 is CASSPFSRGNTGELFF. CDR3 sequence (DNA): TGTGCCAGCAGCCCCTTCAGCAGGGGAAACACCGGGGAGCTGTTTTTT.